Following are 7 T cell receptor beta chains from one sample sequenced in a study of blood T cell repertoires in COVID-19. TCRdb's copy holds only in-frame clones and misses some; the assay was immunoSEQ multiplex PCR. The profile shows approximately 210,000 clones, around 83% of them singletons. Sequenced input: peripheral blood. The source of these receptors is a woman aged 50 to 60 with acute or convalescent COVID-19.

The chain recombines TRBV7-9 with TRBJ2-7; perhaps TRBD1 as D (6 bases). Trimming removed 5 bases at V and 1 base at J, with 21 bases between. Germline CDR1 and CDR2: SEHNR and FQNEAQ (reference sequence). The CDR3 covers 17 residues. CDR3 sequence (DNA): TGTGCCAGCAGCCGATACACCACCCGGGACAATTCCTACGAGCAGTACTTC. It is translated as CASSRYTTRDNSYEQYF. The full variable domain, in which reference TRBV7-9 and TRBJ2-7 provide the parts outside the CDR3, is DTGVSQNPRHKITKRGQNVTFRCDPISEHNRLYWYRQTLGQGPEFLTYFQNEAQLEKSRLLSDRFSAERPKGSFSTLEIQRTEQGDSAMYLCASSRYTTRDNSYEQYFGPGTRLTVT.

This chain uses TRBV7-2 with TRBJ2-4, with D perhaps matching TRBD2 (5 bases). Trimming removed 5 bases from V and 6 bases from J, with 26 bases in between. Germline CDR1 SGHTA, CDR2 FQGNSA. The CDR3 extends over 18 amino acids. CDR3 region: CASSARVAGPLQGNIQYF. The CDR3 DNA sequence: TGTGCCAGCAGCGCACGGGTGGCGGGTCCCCTCCAAGGAAACATTCAGTACTTC. Drawing the rest from reference TRBV7-2 and TRBJ2-4, the complete variable domain is GAGVSQSPSNKVTEKGKDVELRCDPISGHTALYWYRQSLGQGLEFLIYFQGNSAPDKSGLPSDRFSAERTGGSVSTLTIQRTQQEDSAVYLCASSARVAGPLQGNIQYFGAGTRLSVL.

The rearrangement uses TRBV3-1 (or the pseudogene TRBV3-2) and TRBJ2-5; 14 bases are shared with TRBD2. J was trimmed by 5 bases and V by 4 bases; bases with no gene match: 6. This CDR3 is 16 amino acids long. Germline V CDR1 and CDR2: LGHDT, YNNKEL (reference sequence). CDR3 residues: CASSPGTSGSGETQYF. The DNA of the CDR3 is TGTGCCAGCAGCCCAGGGACTAGCGGGAGCGGGGAGACCCAGTACTTC.

V gene TRBV19 combines with J gene TRBJ1-2; perhaps TRBD1 as D (5 bases). In germline, CDR1 is LNHDA, CDR2 SQIVND (reference sequence). Trimming left V 6 bases short and J 4 bases short, with 18 bases between. This CDR3 has 15 residues. Written as DNA, the CDR3 is TGTGCCAGTAGCCCCGGGGAGGGGATTCTCTATGGCTACACCTTC. Protein sequence: CASSPGEGILYGYTF.

The chain is built from TRBV5-6 and TRBJ2-7, with D perhaps matching TRBD2 (6 bases). Germline lookup yields CDR1 SGHDT and CDR2 YYEEEE. V was trimmed by 3 bases and J by 2 bases, leaving 24 bases between them. The CDR3 has 18 amino acids. The CDR3 loop is CASSSTSTSPGIAYEQYF. CDR3 coding DNA: TGTGCCAGCAGCTCCACTTCGACTAGTCCTGGGATCGCCTACGAGCAGTACTTC.

The chain joins TRBV6-5 to TRBJ2-7; TRBD2 agrees at 10 bases. The CDR3 contains 15 residues. The V gene's germline CDR1 is MNHEY and CDR2 SVGAGI. The V gene end was trimmed by 6 bases and the J gene end by 1 base; junction bases not matched to a gene: 6. The CDR3 here is CASRKAGGESYEQYF. In nucleotides, the CDR3 is TGTGCCAGCAGAAAAGCGGGAGGGGAGTCCTACGAGCAGTACTTC.

The chain carries TRBV5-4 and TRBJ2-7; 8 nucleotides line up with TRBD2. The trim removed 0 bases at V and 5 bases at J, leaving 4 bases unmatched. CDR3 length equals 14 residues. Germline V gives CDR1 SGHNT, CDR2 YYREEE (reference sequence). The CDR3 nucleotides read TGTGCCAGCAGCTTGGGGATAGCGGGAAACGAGCAGTACTTC. This gives the protein CASSLGIAGNEQYF.